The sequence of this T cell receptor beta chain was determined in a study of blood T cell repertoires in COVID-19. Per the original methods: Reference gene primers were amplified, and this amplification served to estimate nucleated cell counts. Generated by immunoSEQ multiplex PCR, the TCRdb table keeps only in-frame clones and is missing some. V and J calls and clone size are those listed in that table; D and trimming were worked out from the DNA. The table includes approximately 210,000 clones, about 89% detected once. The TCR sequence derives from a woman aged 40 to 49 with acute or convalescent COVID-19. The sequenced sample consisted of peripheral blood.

DNA of the CDR3: TGTGCCTGGAGTTTGAGTGAAAAACTGTTTTTT. Residues: CAWSLSEKLFF. The chain uses TRBV30 and TRBJ1-4, with D uncertain. CDR3 size: 11 residues. The V end lost 2 bases, the J end lost 7 bases, and 5 bases lay between the germline ends. Germline CDR1 GTSNPN, CDR2 SVGIG (reference sequence).